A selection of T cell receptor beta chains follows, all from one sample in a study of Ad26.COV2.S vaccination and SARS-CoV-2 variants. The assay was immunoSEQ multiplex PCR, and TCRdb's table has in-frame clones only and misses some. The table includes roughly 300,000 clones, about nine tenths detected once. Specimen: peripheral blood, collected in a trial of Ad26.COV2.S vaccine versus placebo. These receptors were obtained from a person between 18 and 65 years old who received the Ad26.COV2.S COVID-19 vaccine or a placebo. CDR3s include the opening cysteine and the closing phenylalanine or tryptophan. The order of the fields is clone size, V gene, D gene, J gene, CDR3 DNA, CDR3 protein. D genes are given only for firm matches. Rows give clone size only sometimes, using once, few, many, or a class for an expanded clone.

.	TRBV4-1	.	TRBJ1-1	TGCGCCAGCAGCCTAGGAGCCGGGACACTCACTGAAGCTTTCTTT	CASSLGAGTLTEAFF
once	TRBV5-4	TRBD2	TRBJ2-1	TGTGCCAGCAGCTCATCCGGGACTAGGGTATACAATGAGCAGTTCTTC	CASSSSGTRVYNEQFF
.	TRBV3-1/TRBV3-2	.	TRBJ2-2	TGTGCCAGCAGCCAAGACCGGTACGGGGAGCTGTTTTTT	CASSQDRYGELFF
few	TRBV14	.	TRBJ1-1	TGTGCCAGCAGCCAAGGGGTTTACGCTTTCTTT	CASSQGVYAFF
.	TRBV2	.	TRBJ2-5	TGTGCCAGCAGTCCGGAGCCAAAGACCCAGTACTTC	CASSPEPKTQYF
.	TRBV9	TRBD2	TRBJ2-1	TGTGCCAGCAGCGTTGGTCAGGGAGGGACCTACAATGAGCAGTTCTTC	CASSVGQGGTYNEQFF
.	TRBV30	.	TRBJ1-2	TGTGCCTGGAGTGTACGGGGATTCTATGGCTACACCTTC	CAWSVRGFYGYTF
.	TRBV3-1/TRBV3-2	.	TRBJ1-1	TGTGCCAGCAGCCAACCGGGGCCTGGCACTGAAGCTTTCTTT	CASSQPGPGTEAFF
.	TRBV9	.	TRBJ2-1	TGTGCCATCAAGTGGAGCTCCTACAATGAGCAGTTCTTC	CAIKWSSYNEQFF
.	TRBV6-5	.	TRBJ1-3	TGTGCCAGCATGAGGGAAACATTCAACACCATATATTTT	CASMRETFNTIYF
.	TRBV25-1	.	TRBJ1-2	TGTGCCAGCAGTGATAACTCTTTAGCTAACTATGGCTACACCTTC	CASSDNSLANYGYTF
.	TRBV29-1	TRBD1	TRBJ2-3	TGCAGCATACCACAGGGGGATACGCAGTATTTT	CSIPQGDTQYF
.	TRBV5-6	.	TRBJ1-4	TGTGCCAGCAGCTTGATGCGGCAAGGGGATGAAGATGAAAAACTGTTTTTT	CASSLMRQGDEDEKLFF
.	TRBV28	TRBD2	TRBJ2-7	TGTGCCAGCCGTCTGACTAGCGGGGGGACGGGGTACTTC	CASRLTSGGTGYF
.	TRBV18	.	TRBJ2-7	TGTGCCAGCTCACCCCGTGGACAGCTCTCCTACGAGCAGTACTTC	CASSPRGQLSYEQYF
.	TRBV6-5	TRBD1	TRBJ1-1	TGTGCCAGTAATGACAGGGACCTGAACACTGAAGCTTTCTTT	CASNDRDLNTEAFF
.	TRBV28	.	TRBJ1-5	TGTGCCAGCAACTTAAGGGCGCAGAGCAATCAGCCCCAGCATTTT	CASNLRAQSNQPQHF
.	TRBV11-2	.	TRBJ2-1	.	CASSLVFGPGSVVFF
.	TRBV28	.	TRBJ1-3	TGTGCCAGCAGTTTTCTGAGAAACACCATATATTTT	CASSFLRNTIYF
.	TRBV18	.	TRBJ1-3	TGTGCCAGCTCACCAAGGGAGATCCGCCCTGGAAACACCATATATTTT	CASSPREIRPGNTIYF
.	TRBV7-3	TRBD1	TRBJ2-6	TGTGCCAGCAGCCCCGGACAGGGGAAGTTTTTATCTGGGGCCAACGTCCTGACTTTC	CASSPGQGKFLSGANVLTF
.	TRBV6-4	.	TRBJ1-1	TGTGCCAGCAGTGCCGTCGGAGGGGGAGAAGCTGAAGCTTTCTTT	CASSAVGGGEAEAFF
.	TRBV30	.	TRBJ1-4	TGTGCCTGGACTTCAGGGATTGCAACTAATGAAAAACTGTTTTTT	CAWTSGIATNEKLFF
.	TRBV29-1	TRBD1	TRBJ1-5	TGCAGCGTCGCAGACAGGGCGAGCAATCAGCCCCAGCATTTT	CSVADRASNQPQHF
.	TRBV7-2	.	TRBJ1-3	TGTGCCAGCAGCTTAGGAGGGGCACACTCTGGAAACACCATATATTTT	CASSLGGAHSGNTIYF
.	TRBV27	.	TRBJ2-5	TGTGCCAGCAGTTTATCGTCAGGGAGACAAGAGACCCAGTACTTC	CASSLSSGRQETQYF